The present T cell receptor beta chain was sequenced within a study of CD8+ T cells in alopecia areata (dated by TCRdb to 2016 to 2018). For context, the study as a whole: Treated patients were enrolled in an open-label pilot trial of oral tofacitinib at 5 to 10 mg twice daily for moderate-to-severe alopecia areata. Tofacitinib was given for 6 to 18 months, followed by 6 months of follow-up off drug to assess delayed response and recurrence. To study T cell clonal expansion in alopecia areata, the researchers applied high-throughput TCRbeta sequencing to both the C3H/HeJ mouse model and human patients. Human TCRbeta sequencing covered scalp tissue and sorted CD4+ and CD8+ peripheral blood T cells from patchy and totalis/universalis alopecia areata patients and healthy controls. Biopsies were taken from tofacitinib-treated patients at baseline and at 4 and 24 weeks of treatment, and a later scalp biopsy was taken in several of the tofacitinib-treated patients. Clonality in the scalp was compared among normal scalp (n=4), patchy alopecia areata scalp (n=8), and alopecia totalis/universalis scalp (n=8). RNA was extracted with the PAXgene miRNA kit for fixed scalp, the miRNeasy kit for PBMCs, and the RNeasy kit for mouse skin. Amplification of TCRbeta CDR3 regions was done by immunoSEQ multiplex PCR using 35 Vbeta forward primers and 13 Jbeta reverse primers.

Library construction relied on the immunoSEQ multiplex PCR assay. RNA was extracted from all samples and reverse transcribed into cDNA, which served as template for TCR sequencing. SuperScript III was used for first-strand cDNA synthesis, primed with a 2:1 mix of oligo-dT and random hexamers. Amplification bias was assessed with a synthetic immune receptor repertoire, and residual bias was removed computationally. The study's processing was this. Raw reads were preprocessed to remove errors, and CDR3 was defined by IMGT conventions from the conserved cysteine to phenylalanine. Clonality was computed by normalizing Shannon entropy by log2 of the number of productive unique TCRs and subtracting the result from 1. Whether scalp clones were CD4 or CD8 was inferred by matching scalp TCRbeta sequences against CD4 and CD8 repertoires sorted from blood. Drawn from immuneACCESS, this table holds only the in-frame rearrangements with V and J called that TCRdb kept. Clones are partly lost; checked studies trace under half to an unresolved V gene and leave the rest unexplained. That table furnishes V, J and clone size, whereas the DNA furnished D and trimming. For this sample the table gives approximately 140,000 clones, of which over 70% were detected only once. The ten biggest clones cover more than 13% of the sample.

The CDR3, cysteine through phenylalanine, is 17 amino acids long. This entry keeps only the CDR3 DNA: 51 bases, framed from base 1. Relative to germline, V is 4 bases shorter and J is 0 bases shorter, with 15 bases between their ends. The germline V gene (reference sequence) yields LNHDA for CDR1 and SQIVND for CDR2. This specimen's time point label, interpreted: baseline before oral tofacitinib. Peripheral blood and lesional scalp punch biopsies were obtained from patients with alopecia areata. PBMCs were isolated by density centrifugation and stained for CD3, CD4 and CD8, after which CD4+ and CD8+ T cells were sorted on a FACSAria. The paper's findings and limits, for the study overall: Compared with mice, TCR sequences shared between patients were less clear, possibly partly because of HLA diversity across the patient population. Compared with normal scalp, lesional scalp, particularly in alopecia totalis/universalis, had higher clonality and more expanded CD8+ clones, which suggests antigenic drive. Scalp TCR repertoire analysis is complicated because resident alphabeta T cells in normal human skin are also sequenced, whereas mouse skin is dominated by gammadelta T cells.

Concerning this clone: This clone's antigen is unknown. The record has no base qualities; no much larger clone is one base away.

The receptor comes from a human donor with alopecia areata. The sequenced sample was CD8+ T cells sorted from blood, obtained at week 0. The chain is made from TRBV19 and TRBJ2-2, with the identity of the D gene unclear. At the DNA level, the sequence is TGTGCCAGTAGTACAGGTGATGTAGATCCGAACACCGGGGAGCTGTTTTTT. Translation gives CASSTGDVDPNTGELFF. When the CDR3 is completed using the reference TRBV19 and TRBJ2-2 genes on either side, the full variable domain is DGGITQSPKYLFRKEGQNVTLSCEQNLNHDAMYWYRQDPGQGLRLIYYSQIVNDFQKGDIAEGYSVSREKKESFPLTVTSAQKNPTAFYLCASSTGDVDPNTGELFFGEGSRLTVL.